The present TCR beta chain was sequenced within a study of CD8 T cells in ankylosing spondylitis. Study-level findings and limits: What appeared characteristic of ankylosing spondylitis blood was a TCR beta motif of fewer than ten highly homologous variants.

Making use of molecular barcodes, quantitative 5'-RACE generated TCR beta libraries. TCRdb ran MiXCR on the 5' RACE reads and lists one entry per CDR3 protein. The table shows over 200,000 distinct CDR3 sequences, with 8% to 11% occurring only once. This clonotype was picked up many times. Its antigen is still unknown. The CDR3 is made up of 14 amino acids. Trimming stripped 5 bases from V and 5 bases from J, with 15 bases between. Germline V CDR1 and CDR2: SGHAT, FQNNGV. This rearrangement joins TRBV11-2 to TRBJ1-2; D may be TRBD1 (6 bases). Sequenced material: blood, either unsorted or a sorted T cell fraction (not recorded which). The source is a male donor with ankylosing spondylitis or in good health (not recorded which). The CDR3 protein is CASSPGGSGYGYTF. The CDR3 DNA reads as TGTGCCAGCAGCCCGGGGGGCAGTGGATATGGCTACACCTTC. The full variable domain, its missing parts supplied by reference TRBV11-2 and TRBJ1-2, is EAGVAQSPRYKIIEKRQSVAFWCNPISGHATLYWYQQILGQGPKLLIQFQNNGVVDDSQLPKDRFSAERLKGVDSTLKIQPAKLEDSAVYLCASSPGGSGYGYTFGSGTRLTVV.